These T cell receptor beta chains were read from a single sample in a study of T-cell memory formation after mild COVID-19. One entry per CDR3 protein results from TCRdb running MiXCR on the 5' RACE reads. The table includes about 430,000 distinct CDR3 sequences, about 20% detected once. What was sequenced was PBMCs or a T cell subset sorted from them (not recorded which). Receptors were obtained from a man in his late teens or twenties who had mild COVID-19 (a few samples of this study predate the infection). Cell type and time point are not known. The CDR3 runs from the conserved cysteine through the conserved F or W. The D gene is left open where the match is weak. Some rows have no size entry. The others give once, few or many, or a class for an expanded clone.

V gene,J gene,D gene,clone size,CDR3 DNA,CDR3 protein
TRBV3-1,TRBJ2-5,TRBD2,NA,TGTGCCAGCAGGGGGACTAGCGGGGGGTACTCCCAGTACTTC,CASRGTSGGYSQYF
TRBV5-1,TRBJ1-6,NA,few,TGCGCCAGCAGCCATTCCGCGGGGGACTATAATTCACCCCTCCACTTT,CASSHSAGDYNSPLHF
TRBV5-1,TRBJ1-1,NA,NA,TGCGCCAGCAGCGAAGGGGAAAGGAGGGGCCCTTTCTTT,CASSEGERRGPFF
TRBV7-9,TRBJ1-2,NA,many,TGTGCCAGCAGCCCGATAGACAGCGATTATGGCTACACCTTC,CASSPIDSDYGYTF
TRBV7-9,TRBJ1-5,NA,many,TGTGCCCCCAGAGGGAGGGAGCCCCAGCATTTT,CAPRGREPQHF
TRBV10-3,TRBJ2-5,NA,NA,TGTGCCATCAGGGACCAAGACAAAGGGGGGACCCAGTACTTC,CAIRDQDKGGTQYF
TRBV4-2,TRBJ2-4,TRBD1,NA,TGTGCCAGCAGCCAGACAGGGGAGGACATTCAGTACTTC,CASSQTGEDIQYF
TRBV4-2,TRBJ2-5,TRBD2,NA,TGTGCCAGCAGCCAGCCCAGGGGGACTAGCGGGATAACACAAGAGACCCAGTACTTC,CASSQPRGTSGITQETQYF
TRBV7-8,TRBJ2-4,NA,many,TGTGCCAGCAGCCTCGGCCGGGACCCATGGGACATTCAGTACTTC,CASSLGRDPWDIQYF
TRBV4-1,TRBJ2-3,NA,few,TGCGCCAGCAGCCAAGATCCAGCTGTCACAGATACGCAGTATTTT,CASSQDPAVTDTQYF
TRBV29-1,TRBJ1-1,NA,NA,TGCAGCGGGATGACTGTCTTTGAAGCTTTCTTT,CSGMTVFEAFF
TRBV18,TRBJ2-4,TRBD2,few,TGTGCCAGCTCACCCGGCGGGGGGATGACCAAAAACATTCAGTACTTC,CASSPGGGMTKNIQYF
TRBV9,TRBJ1-6,NA,few,TGTGCCAGCGATGAGGGACGGTGGAATTCACCCCTCCACTTT,CASDEGRWNSPLHF
TRBV28,TRBJ1-1,NA,NA,TGTGCCAGCAGTCTCCAGGCCGGGAGCGTGGCTTTCTTT,CASSLQAGSVAFF
TRBV15,TRBJ1-5,NA,NA,TGTGCCACCAGCAGAACCGCCGGGACCAATCAGCCCCAGCATTTT,CATSRTAGTNQPQHF
TRBV7-9,TRBJ1-5,TRBD1,few,TGTGCCAGCAGCTTAGTTGGGACAGGGGATGAACCCCAGCATTTT,CASSLVGTGDEPQHF
TRBV6-4,TRBJ2-3,TRBD1,few,TGTGCCAGCAGTGATCGCGGGACAGGGTATTCAGATACGCAGTATTTT,CASSDRGTGYSDTQYF
TRBV5-6,TRBJ2-5,NA,NA,TGTGCCAGCATCACCCGGGCCAGCGCGTACCAAGAGACCCAGTACTTC,CASITRASAYQETQYF
TRBV12-3/TRBV12-4,TRBJ1-3,TRBD1,NA,TGTGCCAGCAGTGGGACAGGGGCTGGAAACACCATATATTTT,CASSGTGAGNTIYF
TRBV6-1,TRBJ1-1,TRBD1,many,TGTGCCAGCAGTGGGATACAGGGGGCAGGCACTGAAGCTTTCTTT,CASSGIQGAGTEAFF
TRBV30,TRBJ2-2,TRBD2,many,TGTGCCTGGAATCGCGGGGGAGGGGAGCTGTTTTTT,CAWNRGGGELFF
TRBV2,TRBJ2-7,NA,NA,TGTGCCAGCAGTTATCGGGGTCGAAGCTCCTACGAGCAGTACTTC,CASSYRGRSSYEQYF
TRBV3-1,TRBJ2-2,NA,few,TGTGCCAGCAGCCAAGATCGTCTAGCGTGGGCCGGGGAGCTGTTTTTT,CASSQDRLAWAGELFF